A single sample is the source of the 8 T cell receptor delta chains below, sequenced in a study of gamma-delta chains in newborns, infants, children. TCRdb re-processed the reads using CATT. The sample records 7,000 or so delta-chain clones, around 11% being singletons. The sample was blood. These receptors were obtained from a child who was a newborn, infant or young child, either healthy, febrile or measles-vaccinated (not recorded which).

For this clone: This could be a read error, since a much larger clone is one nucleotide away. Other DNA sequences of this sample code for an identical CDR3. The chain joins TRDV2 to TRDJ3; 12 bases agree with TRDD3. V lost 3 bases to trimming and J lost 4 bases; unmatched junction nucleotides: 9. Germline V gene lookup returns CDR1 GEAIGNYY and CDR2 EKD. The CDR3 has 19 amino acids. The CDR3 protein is CACDVLLGDTPWDTRQMFF. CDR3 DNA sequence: TGTGCCTGTGACGTCCTCCTGGGGGATACGCCTTGGGACACCCGACAGATGTTTTTC.

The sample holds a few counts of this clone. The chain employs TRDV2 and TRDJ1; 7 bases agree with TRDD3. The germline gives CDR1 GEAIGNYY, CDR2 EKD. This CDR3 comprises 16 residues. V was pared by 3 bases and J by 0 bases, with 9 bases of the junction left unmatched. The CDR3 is CACDLLGLQYTDKLIF. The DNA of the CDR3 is TGTGCCTGTGACCTACTGGGGCTCCAATACACCGATAAACTCATCTTT.

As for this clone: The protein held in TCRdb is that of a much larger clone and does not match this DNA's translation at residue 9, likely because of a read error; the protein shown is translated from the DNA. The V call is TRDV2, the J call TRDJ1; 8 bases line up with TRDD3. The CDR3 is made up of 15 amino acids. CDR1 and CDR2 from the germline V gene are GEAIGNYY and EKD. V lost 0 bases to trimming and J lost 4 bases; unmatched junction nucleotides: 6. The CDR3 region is CACDTVGGCFDKLIF. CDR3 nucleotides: TGTGCCTGTGACACCGTTGGGGGATGCTTCGATAAACTCATCTTT.

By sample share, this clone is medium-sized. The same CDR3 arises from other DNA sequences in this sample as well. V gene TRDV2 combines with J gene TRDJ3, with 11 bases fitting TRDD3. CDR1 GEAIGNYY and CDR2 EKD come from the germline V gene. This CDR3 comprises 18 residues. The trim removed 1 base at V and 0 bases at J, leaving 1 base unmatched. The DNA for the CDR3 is TGTGCCTGTGACACTGGGGGATACGACTCCTGGGACACCCGACAGATGTTTTTC. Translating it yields CACDTGGYDSWDTRQMFF.

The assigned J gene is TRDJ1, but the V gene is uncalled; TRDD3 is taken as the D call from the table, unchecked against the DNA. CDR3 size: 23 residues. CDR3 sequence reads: CACDPLASNRVYSFWSFTDKLIF. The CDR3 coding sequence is TGTGCCTGTGACCCACTCGCATCTAATAGGGTATACTCCTTTTGGTCCTTCACCGATAAACTCATCTTT.

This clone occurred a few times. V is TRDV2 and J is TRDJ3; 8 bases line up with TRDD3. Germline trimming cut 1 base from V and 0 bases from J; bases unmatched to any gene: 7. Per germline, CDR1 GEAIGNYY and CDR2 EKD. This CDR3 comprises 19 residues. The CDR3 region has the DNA TGTGCCTGTGACACGACACTGGGGGTGAGCTCCTGGGACACCCGACAGATGTTTTTC. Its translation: CACDTTLGVSSWDTRQMFF.

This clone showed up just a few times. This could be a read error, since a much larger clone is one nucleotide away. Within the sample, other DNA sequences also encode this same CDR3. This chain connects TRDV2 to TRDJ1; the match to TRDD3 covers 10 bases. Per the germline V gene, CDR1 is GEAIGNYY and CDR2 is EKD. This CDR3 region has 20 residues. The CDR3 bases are TGTGCCTGTGACACCCTTCGGCGTGGGGGATACCCGCCTTACACCGATAAGCTCATCTTT. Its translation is CACDTLRRGGYPPYTDKLIF.

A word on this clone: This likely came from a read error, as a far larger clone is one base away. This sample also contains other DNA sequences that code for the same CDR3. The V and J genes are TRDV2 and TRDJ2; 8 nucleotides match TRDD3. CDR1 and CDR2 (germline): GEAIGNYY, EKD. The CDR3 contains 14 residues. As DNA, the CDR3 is TGTGCCTGTGACACCTGGGGGATGACAGCACAACTATTCTTT. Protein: CACDTWGMTAQLFF.